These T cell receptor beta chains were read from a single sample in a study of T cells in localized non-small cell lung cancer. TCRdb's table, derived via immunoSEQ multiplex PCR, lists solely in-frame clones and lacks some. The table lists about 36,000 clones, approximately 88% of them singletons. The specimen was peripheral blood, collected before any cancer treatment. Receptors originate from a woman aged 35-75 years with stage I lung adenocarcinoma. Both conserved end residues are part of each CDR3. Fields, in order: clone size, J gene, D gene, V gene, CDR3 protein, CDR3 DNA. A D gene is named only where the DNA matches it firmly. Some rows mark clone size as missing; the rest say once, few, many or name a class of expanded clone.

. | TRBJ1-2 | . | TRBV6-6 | CASSYQGREGYTF | TGTGCCAGCAGTTACCAGGGTAGGGAAGGCTACACCTTC
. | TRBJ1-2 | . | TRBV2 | CASKGRPGPGYTF | TGTGCCAGCAAGGGACGCCCGGGCCCTGGCTACACCTTC
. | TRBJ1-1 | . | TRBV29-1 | CSAFAWGTEAFF | TGCAGCGCTTTCGCCTGGGGAACTGAAGCTTTCTTT
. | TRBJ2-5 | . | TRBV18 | CASSPPKAPFGGETQYF | TGTGCCAGCTCACCACCGAAAGCCCCATTTGGCGGAGAGACCCAGTACTTC
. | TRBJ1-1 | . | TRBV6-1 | CASSFGETIAVF | TGTGCCAGCAGCTTCGGGGAGACCATCGCGGTCTTT
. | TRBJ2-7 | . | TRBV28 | CASSSRRTAILPSYEQYF | TGTGCCAGCAGTTCCCGAAGGACAGCCATACTGCCCTCCTACGAGCAGTACTTC
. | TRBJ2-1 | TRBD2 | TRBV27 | CASSTLGLAGGQVSNEQFF | TGTGCCAGCAGTACCCTCGGACTAGCGGGGGGGCAGGTTTCCAATGAGCAGTTCTTC
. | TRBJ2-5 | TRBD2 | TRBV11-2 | CASSPQWGGGTQYF | TGTGCCAGCAGCCCGCAATGGGGCGGGGGGACCCAGTACTTC
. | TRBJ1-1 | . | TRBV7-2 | CASSPRVANTEAFF | TGTGCCAGCAGCCCGAGGGTTGCGAACACTGAAGCTTTCTTT
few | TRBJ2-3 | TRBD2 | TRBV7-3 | CASSPSGGAADTQYF | TGTGCCAGCTCCCCTAGCGGGGGGGCCGCAGATACGCAGTATTTT
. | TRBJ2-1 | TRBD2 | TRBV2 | CASSEPSGVSREQFF | TGTGCCAGCAGTGAGCCTAGCGGGGTGTCACGGGAGCAGTTCTTC
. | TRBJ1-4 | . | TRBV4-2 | CASSQAWSSTNEKLFF | TGTGCCAGCAGCCAAGCTTGGAGTTCAACTAATGAAAAACTGTTTTTT
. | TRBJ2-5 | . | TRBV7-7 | CASSLLGKQETQYF | TGTGCCAGCAGCTTACTGGGAAAGCAAGAGACCCAGTACTTC
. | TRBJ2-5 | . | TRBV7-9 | CASIHRDGETQYF | TGTGCCAGCATCCACAGGGATGGGGAGACCCAGTACTTC
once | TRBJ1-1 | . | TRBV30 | CAWSVIDVSNEAFF | TGTGCCTGGAGTGTCATAGACGTCTCAAACGAAGCTTTCTTT
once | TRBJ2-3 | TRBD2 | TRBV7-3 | CASSSRGLAGGTDTQYF | TGTGCCAGCAGCTCCCGAGGACTAGCGGGGGGTACAGATACGCAGTATTTT
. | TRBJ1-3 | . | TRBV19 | CASNNRAFSGNTIYF | TGTGCCAGTAATAACAGGGCCTTCTCTGGAAACACCATATATTTT
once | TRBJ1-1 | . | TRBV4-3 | CASSLSTGTDMNTEAFF | TGCGCCAGCAGCCTGAGTACGGGGACGGACATGAACACTGAAGCTTTCTTT
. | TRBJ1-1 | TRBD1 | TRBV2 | CASKLDRVRENTEAFF | TGTGCCAGCAAGTTAGACAGGGTGAGGGAGAACACTGAAGCTTTCTTT
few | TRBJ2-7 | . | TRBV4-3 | CASSQDSLGSPYEQYF | TGCGCCAGCAGCCAAGATAGCCTGGGGAGCCCTTACGAGCAGTACTTC
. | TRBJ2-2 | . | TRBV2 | CASSESFLWDTGELFF | TGTGCCAGCAGTGAATCATTTTTATGGGACACCGGGGAGCTGTTTTTT
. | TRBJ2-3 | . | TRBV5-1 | CASSAAPSPTDTQYF | TGCGCCAGCAGCGCTGCTCCTAGCCCCACGGATACGCAGTATTTT
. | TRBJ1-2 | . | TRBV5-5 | CASNLRGGDYGYTF | TGTGCCAGCAACCTCCGAGGTGGTGACTATGGCTACACCTTC
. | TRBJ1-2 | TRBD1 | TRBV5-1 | CASSWGTGGSYGYTF | TGCGCCAGCAGTTGGGGGACAGGGGGATCCTATGGCTACACCTTC
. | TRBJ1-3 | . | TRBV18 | CASSTQGSGNTIYF | TGTGCCAGCTCAACACAGGGTTCTGGAAACACCATATATTTT
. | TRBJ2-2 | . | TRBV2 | CASSDFGELFF | TGTGCCAGCAGTGATTTCGGGGAGCTGTTTTTT
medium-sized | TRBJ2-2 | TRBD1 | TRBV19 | CASSIQGATGELFF | TGTGCCAGTAGTATCCAGGGGGCGACCGGGGAGCTGTTTTTT
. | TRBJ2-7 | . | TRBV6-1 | CASSEYGTASYEQYF | TGTGCCAGCAGTGAATACGGGACGGCCTCCTACGAGCAGTACTTC
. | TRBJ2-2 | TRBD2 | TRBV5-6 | CASTPSRLAGGPDTGELFF | TGTGCCAGCACCCCATCCCGACTAGCGGGGGGGCCGGACACCGGGGAGCTGTTTTTT
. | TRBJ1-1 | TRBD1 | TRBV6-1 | CASSPFDRGAEAFF | TGTGCCAGCAGTCCTTTTGACAGGGGCGCTGAAGCTTTCTTT
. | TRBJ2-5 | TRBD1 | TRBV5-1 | CASSFLGGRETQYF | TGCGCCAGCAGCTTTCTAGGGGGCAGGGAGACCCAGTACTTC
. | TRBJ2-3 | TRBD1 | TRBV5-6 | CASSLRTGGITDTQYF | TGTGCCAGCAGCCTAAGGACAGGGGGCATTACAGATACGCAGTATTTT
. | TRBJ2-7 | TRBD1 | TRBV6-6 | CASSRTGAYEQYF | TGTGCCAGCTCCCGGACAGGAGCCTACGAGCAGTACTTC
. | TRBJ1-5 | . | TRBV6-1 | CASTATFNQPQHF | TGTGCCAGCACCGCGACCTTCAATCAGCCCCAGCATTTT
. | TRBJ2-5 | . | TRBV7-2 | CASSRGGRGETQYF | TGTGCCAGCAGCCGAGGGGGCCGGGGGGAGACCCAGTACTTC
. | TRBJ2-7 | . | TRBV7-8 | CASSFGTSAYEQYF | TGTGCCAGCAGCTTCGGGACGTCTGCCTACGAGCAGTACTTC
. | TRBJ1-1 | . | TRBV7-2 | CASSLLVITIAFF | TGTGCCAGCAGCTTACTGGTGATAACCATAGCTTTCTTT